This T cell receptor beta chain was recorded in a study of cytomegalovirus exposure and HLA in healthy donors. As for the study in general: Early released data comprised 80 million to 90 million unique TCRs from HLA-typed donors. Study results and caveats: A classifier reportedly called cytomegalovirus status with high sensitivity and specificity. While the bulk of TCR sequences proved rare, some public TCRs turned up in many donors.

The germline V and J ends were trimmed by 1 base and 0 bases, with 10 bases remaining between them. The CDR3 is 16 residues long. Looked up from germline, CDR1 is MDHEN and CDR2 is SYDVKM. The PCR contained 60 Vbeta and 13 Jbeta primers. Clones were read by immunoSEQ multiplex PCR, and TCRdb kept only the in-frame ones, dropping some. The table shows 55,000 to 70,000 clones, with roughly 66% occurring only once. A few counts support this clone. The antigen remains undetermined. Unrecorded immune exposure was likely among donors, who were nominally healthy when sampled. This TCR was sampled from a woman in her forties or fifties in good health and CMV-seronegative. Sequencing was carried out using PBMCs. The genes are TRBV28 and TRBJ1-5, with TRBD1 as a possible D gene (5 bases). The CDR3, as DNA: TGTGCCAGCAGTTTATATTCGGGGGGTAGCAATCAGCCCCAGCATTTT. It specifies CASSLYSGGSNQPQHF.